Following are 30 T cell receptor beta chains from one sample sequenced in a study of identical twins. TCRdb reprocessed the 5' RACE reads with MiXCR, giving one entry per CDR3 protein. The sample consists of more than 1.5 million distinct CDR3 sequences, about 32% of them appearing once. Sequenced input: cord blood. These receptors were taken from a newborn girl in good health.

This clonotype was counted only a few times. The rearrangement uses TRBV12-5 and TRBJ2-1; 7 bases are shared with TRBD1. CDR1 and CDR2 from the germline V gene are LGHNT and FRNRAP. CDR3 size: 15 residues. V shed 8 bases, J shed 0 bases, and the junction held 7 bases outside the gene matches. The DNA for the CDR3 is TGTGCTAGTCCCTACTGGGACAGCTCCTACAATGAGCAGTTCTTC. Residues: CASPYWDSSYNEQFF.

The chain carries TRBV28 and TRBJ2-3; 7 bases match TRBD2. CDR1 MDHEN and CDR2 SYDVKM come from the germline V gene. J lost 7 bases, V lost 6 bases, and 10 bases had no gene match. The CDR3 is 14 residues long. CDR3 amino acids: CASRPGGSPNTQYF. CDR3 in DNA: TGTGCCAGCAGACCCGGCGGGAGCCCAAATACGCAGTATTTT.

This clonotype was counted only a few times. This sequence joins TRBV3-1 and TRBJ2-5; 7 bases line up with TRBD1. Germline loops: CDR1 LGHDT, CDR2 YNNKEL (reference sequence). V dropped 0 bases and J dropped 7; count of bases not matched to a gene: 8. CDR3 length: 15 residues. CDR3 bases: TGTGCCAGCAGCCAAGATCCTTTGCCAGGGGGGACCCAGTACTTC. Protein product: CASSQDPLPGGTQYF.

This clonotype was seen a few times. V gene TRBV2 combines with J gene TRBJ2-7; 10 nucleotides agree with TRBD2. V trimming: 7 bases; J trimming: 9 bases; junction bases outside the gene matches: 9. CDR3 length equals 13 residues. From germline, CDR1 is SNHLY and CDR2 FYNNEI. CDR3: CASMPSGSGGQYF. The CDR3 region has the DNA TGTGCCAGCATGCCTAGCGGGAGTGGGGGGCAGTACTTC.

The chain employs TRBV25-1 and TRBJ1-5; perhaps TRBD1 as D (6 bases). This CDR3 comprises 14 residues. Germline V lookup: CDR1 MGHDK, CDR2 SYGVNS. V was cut by 1 base and J by 7 bases, with 11 bases left in between. Here the CDR3 reads CASSESGGAQPQHF. As DNA, the CDR3 is TGTGCCAGCAGTGAATCTGGGGGGGCACAGCCCCAGCATTTT.

This clonotype was seen more than once but under ten times. This chain connects TRBV20-1 to TRBJ2-1; 8 nucleotides align to TRBD2. The CDR3 sequence is 14 residues long. Germline V gene lookup returns CDR1 DFQATT and CDR2 SNEGSKA (reference sequence). The V and J ends lost 6 bases and 5 bases, in that order; junction bases with no gene match: 9. The DNA of the CDR3 is TGCAGTGCGCCGGGACTAGATACTAACAATGAGCAGTTCTTC. Protein product: CSAPGLDTNNEQFF.

In its sample, this clonotype was seen a few times. V gene TRBV6-6 combines with J gene TRBJ2-1; 10 nucleotides agree with TRBD2. The germline CDR1 and CDR2 sequences are MNHNY and SVGAGI (reference sequence). The CDR3 contains 15 residues. The J segment lost 3 bases and the V segment lost 4 bases, leaving 3 bases of the junction unmatched. Written as DNA, the CDR3 is TGTGCCAGCAGTTCGGTAGCGGGAGGCTACAATGAGCAGTTCTTC. This encodes CASSSVAGGYNEQFF.

The chain is built from TRBV3-1 and TRBJ2-5; D gene uncertain. The CDR3 length is 15 residues. V was shortened by 3 bases and J by 1 base, with 12 bases between the two germline ends. Germline values: CDR1 LGHDT, CDR2 YNNKEL (reference sequence). The CDR3 reads CASSQGPSAQETQYF. CDR3 in DNA: TGTGCCAGCAGCCAGGGTCCCTCCGCCCAAGAGACCCAGTACTTC.

This clonotype was counted only a few times. The rearrangement uses TRBV28 and TRBJ2-7; 7 nucleotides agree with TRBD2. V dropped 6 bases and J dropped 0; count of bases not matched to a gene: 5. This CDR3 has 14 residues. Germline assignment: CDR1 MDHEN and CDR2 SYDVKM. CDR3 region: CASSWDYRSYEQYF. The CDR3, as DNA: TGTGCCAGCAGCTGGGACTACCGCTCCTACGAGCAGTACTTC.

The chain carries TRBV10-3 and TRBJ1-4; D gene ambiguous. The V gene lost 4 bases and the J gene lost 5 bases, with 11 bases spanning the gap. The V gene's germline CDR1 is ENHRY and CDR2 SYGVKD. The length of the CDR3 is 14 residues. The CDR3: CAISGSGGNEKLFF. The CDR3 bases are TGTGCCATCAGTGGGAGTGGAGGGAATGAAAAACTGTTTTTT.

This clonotype was picked up a small number of times. This chain links TRBV12-3 or TRBV12-4 with TRBJ2-3; D not resolved. Trimming took 3 bases from V and 3 from J, leaving 28 bases between them. The CDR3 runs 20 residues. CDR3 residues: CASSFYIFVWRNPRTDTQYF. CDR3 bases: TGTGCCAGCAGTTTTTATATTTTCGTCTGGCGGAACCCTAGAACAGATACGCAGTATTTT.

The chain links TRBV4-2 to TRBJ2-3; D is possibly TRBD2 (6 bases). This CDR3 has 18 residues. Deletions cut 1 base from V and 5 bases from J, with 22 bases between. Per germline, CDR1 LGHNA and CDR2 YNFKEQ. CDR3 DNA: TGTGCCAGCAGCCAAGTTCCTTGGCGGACGCGGGATAGAGATACGCAGTATTTT. Protein sequence: CASSQVPWRTRDRDTQYF.

This chain uses TRBV29-1 with TRBJ1-5; 12 nucleotides agree with TRBD1. The CDR3 has 13 residues. Germline V gene data show CDR1 as SQVTM and CDR2 as ANQGSEA. Losses at the gene ends were 4 bases for V and 5 bases for J; bases not matched to a gene: 0. As DNA, the CDR3 is TGCAGCGTTGGGGACAGGGGGCATCAGCCCCAGCATTTT. Amino acid sequence: CSVGDRGHQPQHF.

The V gene is TRBV20-1, the J gene TRBJ2-1; D ambiguous. V shed 6 bases and J shed 0 bases, with 9 bases lying between them. There are 13 residues in the CDR3. Germline CDR1 DFQATT, CDR2 SNEGSKA (reference sequence). CDR3 in DNA: TGCAGTGCCACCCCGGGCTCCTACAATGAGCAGTTCTTC. Its protein product is CSATPGSYNEQFF.

J is TRBJ1-5 and V is TRBV10-3, with D tentatively TRBD1 (5 bases). Germline CDR1 ENHRY, CDR2 SYGVKD. The CDR3 has 13 residues. V dropped 6 bases and J dropped 0 bases, with 6 bases sitting between them. In DNA, the CDR3 is TGTGCCATCAGGGACAATAGCAATCAGCCCCAGCATTTT. Translated: CAIRDNSNQPQHF.

V is TRBV27 and J is TRBJ2-5, with 8 bases that match TRBD2. Germline CDR1 MNHEY, CDR2 SMNVEV (reference sequence). The ends lost 6 bases at V and 11 bases at J; junction bases unmatched: 17. There are 15 residues in the CDR3. CDR3: CASSLISGAYNEQYF. The CDR3 coding sequence is TGTGCCAGCAGCCTAATTAGCGGGGCATACAATGAGCAGTACTTC.

This clonotype was observed a handful of times. V is TRBV5-1 and J is TRBJ1-2, with 8 bases lining up with TRBD1. V gave up 0 bases and J gave up 4 bases; unmatched junction bases: 8. CDR1 SGHRS and CDR2 YFSETQ come from the germline V gene. This CDR3 is built from 16 residues. The CDR3 DNA reads TGCGCCAGCAGCTTGGGGGGGACAGGACTTAGCTATGGCTACACCTTC. Its protein is CASSLGGTGLSYGYTF.

V is TRBV24-1 and J is TRBJ2-5; D not resolved. The length of the CDR3 is 14 residues. Looked up from germline, CDR1 is KGHDR and CDR2 is SFDVKD. The V end lost 1 base, the J end lost 1 base, and 6 bases lay between the germline ends. CDR3 sequence (DNA): TGTGCCACCAGTGATTTTCCCTTCCAAGAGACCCAGTACTTC. Translating gives CATSDFPFQETQYF.

This clonotype was seen a handful of times. The V gene is TRBV7-2, the J gene TRBJ1-2; TRBD1 might be the D (5 bases). Trimming shortened V by 5 bases and J by 5 bases, and 9 bases separated the two germline ends. CDR1 and CDR2 from the germline V gene are SGHTA and FQGNSA. The CDR3 has 12 residues. The CDR3 loop reads CASSMDKYGYTF. The CDR3 DNA reads as TGTGCCAGCAGCATGGACAAATATGGCTACACCTTC.

The genes are TRBV28 and TRBJ2-1, with TRBD2 matching over 7 bases. With V trimmed by 5 bases and J by 10 bases, 14 bases remained unmatched. This CDR3 has 15 amino acids. In germline, CDR1 is MDHEN, CDR2 SYDVKM. The CDR3 coding sequence is TGTGCCAGCAGTCCCCCGACTAGCCGTTTATTCGAGCAGTTCTTC. The encoded protein is CASSPPTSRLFEQFF.

This clonotype was seen only a few times. The V gene is TRBV14, the J gene TRBJ1-2; D remains ambiguous. The V gene lost 1 base and the J gene lost 4 bases, with 10 bases spanning the gap. CDR1 and CDR2 (germline): SGHDN, FVKESK. This CDR3 is 14 amino acids long. The CDR3 DNA follows: TGTGCCAGCAGCCAAGGCTGGCTCGCCTATGGCTACACCTTC. The encoded protein is CASSQGWLAYGYTF. The variable domain in full, completed from reference TRBV14 and TRBJ1-2, reads EAGVTQFPSHSVIEKGQTVTLRCDPISGHDNLYWYRRVMGKEIKFLLHFVKESKQDESGMPNNRFLAERTGGTYSTLKVQPAELEDSGVYFCASSQGWLAYGYTFGSGTRLTVV.

The chain has TRBV3-1 and TRBJ2-4; no clear D. There are 15 residues in the CDR3. Germline-derived CDR1 and CDR2 are LGHDT and YNNKEL (reference sequence). Trimming pared 3 bases from V and 0 bases from J, leaving 9 bases between. The CDR3 nucleotides are TGTGCCAGCAGCCATAGTCTGCTAGCCAAAAACATTCAGTACTTC. Its translation is CASSHSLLAKNIQYF.

Points on this clonotype: One end of the junction does not line up with germline, which may come from a read error. The chain uses TRBV5-1 and TRBJ2-3, with 7 nucleotides matching TRBD1. Germline loops: CDR1 SGHRS, CDR2 YFSETQ. This CDR3 is built from 16 residues. The chain's CDR3 is CASSSLTGVSTDTRYF. The CDR3 DNA is TGCGCCAGCAGCTCTCTTACAGGGGTCAGCACAGATACGCGGTATTTT. The variable domain in full, with the rest retrieved from reference TRBV5-1 and TRBJ2-3, is KAGVTQTPRYLIKTRGQQVTLSCSPISGHRSVSWYQQTPGQGLQFLFEYFSETQRNKGNFPGRFSGRQFSNSRSEMNVSTLELGDSALYLCASSSLTGVSTDTRYFGPGTRLTVL.

The chain recombines TRBV25-1 with TRBJ2-2; 8 bases are a match to TRBD1. CDR1 is MGHDK and CDR2 is SYGVNS in the germline V gene. V lost 7 bases and J lost 3; bases outside the gene matches: 7. This CDR3 region has 15 residues. The CDR3: CASKEDRVDTGELFF. DNA for the CDR3: TGTGCCAGCAAGGAGGACAGGGTGGACACCGGGGAGCTGTTTTTT.

This clonotype was seen a few times. V is TRBV20-1 and J is TRBJ1-5; D not resolved. Trimming took 5 bases from V and 1 from J, leaving 6 bases between them. CDR1 is DFQATT and CDR2 is SNEGSKA in the germline V gene (reference sequence). The CDR3 runs 12 residues. CDR3: CSARFSNQPQHF. CDR3 nucleotide sequence: TGCAGTGCTCGATTCAGCAATCAGCCCCAGCATTTT.

This clonotype was detected only a few times. V and J are TRBV5-5 and TRBJ2-7, with 9 nucleotides matching TRBD1. This CDR3 is 14 amino acids long. Germline assignment: CDR1 SGHKS and CDR2 YYEKEE (reference sequence). Trimming removed 2 bases from V and 2 bases from J; junction bases left unmatched: 2. CDR3: CASSLWDRAYEQYF. The CDR3 DNA reads TGTGCCAGCAGCTTATGGGACAGGGCCTACGAGCAGTACTTC.

J is TRBJ2-5 and V is TRBV5-6; D is possibly TRBD1 or TRBD2 (5 bases each). CDR1 and CDR2 from the germline V gene are SGHDT and YYEEEE. Deletions cut 1 base from V and 1 base from J, with 14 bases between. The CDR3 is made up of 16 amino acids. The CDR3 nucleotides read TGTGCCAGCAGCTTGTTGACGGGACGGACCCAAGAGACCCAGTACTTC. This encodes CASSLLTGRTQETQYF.

The chain uses TRBV6-2 or TRBV6-3 and TRBJ1-1; D gene unclear. The CDR3 is 14 amino acids. Germline V gives CDR1 MNHEY, CDR2 SVGEGT. V was trimmed by 2 bases and J by 1 base, leaving 8 bases between them. CDR3 DNA: TGTGCCAGCAGTTACCCCTCAGGGAACACTGAAGCTTTCTTT. Protein product: CASSYPSGNTEAFF.

This rearrangement joins TRBV10-3 to TRBJ1-1; TRBD1 aligns across 8 bases. Germline loops: CDR1 ENHRY, CDR2 SYGVKD. The CDR3 length is 15 residues. The V segment lost 2 bases and the J segment 5 bases; nucleotides outside the gene matches: 7. The CDR3 protein is CAISERQGWDTEAFF. In DNA, the CDR3 is TGTGCCATCAGTGAGCGACAGGGGTGGGATACTGAAGCTTTCTTT.

The chain links TRBV12-3 or TRBV12-4 to TRBJ2-1; D tentatively reads TRBD1 or TRBD2 (5 bases each). The CDR3 has 16 amino acids. The ends were cut back, 5 bases at V and 10 bases at J, with 24 bases in the middle. The CDR3 bases are TGTGCCAGCAGTCCAAGAGCCGGGACCAACCGAGAGGAGCAGTTCTTC. It encodes CASSPRAGTNREEQFF.